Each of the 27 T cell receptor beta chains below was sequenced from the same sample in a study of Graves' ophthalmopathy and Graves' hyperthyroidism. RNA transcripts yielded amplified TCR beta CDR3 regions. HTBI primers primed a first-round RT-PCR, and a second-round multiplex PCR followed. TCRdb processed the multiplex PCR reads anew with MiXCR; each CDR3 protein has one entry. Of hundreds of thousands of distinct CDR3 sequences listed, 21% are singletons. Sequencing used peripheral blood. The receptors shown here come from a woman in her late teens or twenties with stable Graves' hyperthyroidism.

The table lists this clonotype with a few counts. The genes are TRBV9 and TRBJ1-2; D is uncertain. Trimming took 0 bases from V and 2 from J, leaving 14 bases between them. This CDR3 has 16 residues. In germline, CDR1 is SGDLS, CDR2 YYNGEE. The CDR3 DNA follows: TGTGCCAGCAGCGTAGAAATAGGAGATCCAAACTATGGCTACACCTTC. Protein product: CASSVEIGDPNYGYTF.

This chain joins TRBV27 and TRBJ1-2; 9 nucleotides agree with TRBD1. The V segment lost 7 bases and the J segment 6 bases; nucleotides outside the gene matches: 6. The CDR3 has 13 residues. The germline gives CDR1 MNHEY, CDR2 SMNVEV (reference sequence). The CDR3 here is CASTIGTGNGYTF. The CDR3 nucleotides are TGTGCCAGCACTATAGGGACAGGGAATGGCTACACCTTC.

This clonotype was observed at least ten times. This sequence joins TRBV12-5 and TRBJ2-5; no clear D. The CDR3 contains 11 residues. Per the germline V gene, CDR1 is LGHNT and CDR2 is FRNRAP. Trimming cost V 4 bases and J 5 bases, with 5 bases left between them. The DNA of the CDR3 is TGTGCTAGTGGTTCCACTGAGACCCAGTACTTC. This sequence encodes CASGSTETQYF.

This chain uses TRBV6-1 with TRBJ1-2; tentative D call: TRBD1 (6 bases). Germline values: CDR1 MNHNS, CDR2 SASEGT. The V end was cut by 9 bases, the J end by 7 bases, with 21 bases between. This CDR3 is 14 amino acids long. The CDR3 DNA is TGTGCCAGTAGTAGACAGGAGGCGTCGGCTGGCTACACCTTC. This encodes CASSRQEASAGYTF.

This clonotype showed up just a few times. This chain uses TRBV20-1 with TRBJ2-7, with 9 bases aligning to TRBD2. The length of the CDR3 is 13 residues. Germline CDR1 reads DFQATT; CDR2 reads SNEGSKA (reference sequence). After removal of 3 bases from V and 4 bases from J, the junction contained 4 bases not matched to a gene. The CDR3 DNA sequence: TGCAGTGCTAGGACTAGCGGTCCTTACGAGCAGTACTTC. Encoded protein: CSARTSGPYEQYF.

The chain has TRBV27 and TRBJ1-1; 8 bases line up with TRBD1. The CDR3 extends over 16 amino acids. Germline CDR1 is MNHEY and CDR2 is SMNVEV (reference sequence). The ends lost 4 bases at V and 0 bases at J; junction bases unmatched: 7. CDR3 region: CASSWGTGVMNTEAFF. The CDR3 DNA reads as TGTGCCAGCAGTTGGGGGACAGGAGTGATGAACACTGAAGCTTTCTTT.

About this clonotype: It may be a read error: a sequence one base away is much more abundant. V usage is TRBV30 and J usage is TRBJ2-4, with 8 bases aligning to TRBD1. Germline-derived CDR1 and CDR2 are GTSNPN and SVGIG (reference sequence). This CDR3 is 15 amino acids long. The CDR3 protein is CTFHPGDRGVDIKYF. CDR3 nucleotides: TGTACCTTCCACCCAGGTGACAGGGGTGTAGACATTAAGTACTTC.

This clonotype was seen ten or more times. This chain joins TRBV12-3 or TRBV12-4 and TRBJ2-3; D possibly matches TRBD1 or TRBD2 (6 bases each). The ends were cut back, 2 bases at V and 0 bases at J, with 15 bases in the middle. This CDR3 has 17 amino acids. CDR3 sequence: CASSLRPGAISTDTQYF. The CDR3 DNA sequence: TGTGCCAGCAGTTTACGGCCGGGGGCCATAAGCACAGATACGCAGTATTTT.

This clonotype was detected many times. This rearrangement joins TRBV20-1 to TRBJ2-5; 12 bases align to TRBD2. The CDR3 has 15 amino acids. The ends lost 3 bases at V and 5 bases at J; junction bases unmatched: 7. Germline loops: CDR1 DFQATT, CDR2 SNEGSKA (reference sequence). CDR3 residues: CSARSPSGRGETQYF. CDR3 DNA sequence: TGCAGTGCTAGGAGTCCTAGCGGGAGGGGGGAGACCCAGTACTTC.

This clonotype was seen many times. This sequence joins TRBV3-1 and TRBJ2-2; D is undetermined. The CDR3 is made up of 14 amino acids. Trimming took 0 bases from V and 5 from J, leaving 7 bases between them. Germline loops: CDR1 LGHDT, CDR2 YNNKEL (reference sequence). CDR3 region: CASSQEEWTGELFF. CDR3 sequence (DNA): TGTGCCAGCAGCCAAGAAGAGTGGACCGGGGAGCTGTTTTTT.

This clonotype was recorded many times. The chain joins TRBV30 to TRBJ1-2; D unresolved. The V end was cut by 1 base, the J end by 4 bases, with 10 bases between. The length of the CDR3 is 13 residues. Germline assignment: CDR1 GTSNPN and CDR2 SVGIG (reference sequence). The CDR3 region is CAWSDGRSYGYTF. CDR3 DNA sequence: TGTGCCTGGAGTGACGGCAGAAGCTATGGCTACACCTTC.

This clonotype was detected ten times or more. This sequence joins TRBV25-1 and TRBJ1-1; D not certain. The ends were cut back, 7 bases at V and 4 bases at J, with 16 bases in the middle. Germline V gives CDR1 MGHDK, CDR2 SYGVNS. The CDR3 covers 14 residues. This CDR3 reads CASTPTGLSTEAFF. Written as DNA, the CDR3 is TGTGCCAGCACCCCCACGGGGTTGAGCACTGAAGCTTTCTTT.

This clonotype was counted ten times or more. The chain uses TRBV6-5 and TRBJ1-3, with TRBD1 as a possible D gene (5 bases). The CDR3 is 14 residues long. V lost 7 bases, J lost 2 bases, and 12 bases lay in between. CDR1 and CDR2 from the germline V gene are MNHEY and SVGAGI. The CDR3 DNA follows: TGTGCCAGCAAGAACCGGGACCCTGGAAACACCATATATTTT. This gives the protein CASKNRDPGNTIYF.

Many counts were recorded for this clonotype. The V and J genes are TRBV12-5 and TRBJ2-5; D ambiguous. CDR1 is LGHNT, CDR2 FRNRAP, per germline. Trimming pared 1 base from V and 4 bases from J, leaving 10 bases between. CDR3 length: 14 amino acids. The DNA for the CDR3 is TGTGCTAGTGGTTTGGGCCTAGGGCGAGAGACCCAGTACTTC. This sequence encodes CASGLGLGRETQYF. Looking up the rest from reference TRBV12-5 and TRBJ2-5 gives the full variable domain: DARVTQTPRHKVTEMGQEVTMRCQPILGHNTVFWYRQTMMQGLELLAYFRNRAPLDDSGMPKDRFSAEMPDATLATLKIQPSEPRDSAVYFCASGLGLGRETQYFGPGTRLLVL.

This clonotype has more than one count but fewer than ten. CDR3 nucleotide sequence: TGTGCCAGCAGTTTGAATCAGGGGGCCACCGGGGAGCTGTTTTTT. Translation: CASSLNQGATGELFF. The chain recombines TRBV12-3 or TRBV12-4 with TRBJ2-2; 8 bases match TRBD1. CDR3 length: 15 residues. Unmatched junction bases numbered 4, after V lost 3 bases and J lost 4 bases.

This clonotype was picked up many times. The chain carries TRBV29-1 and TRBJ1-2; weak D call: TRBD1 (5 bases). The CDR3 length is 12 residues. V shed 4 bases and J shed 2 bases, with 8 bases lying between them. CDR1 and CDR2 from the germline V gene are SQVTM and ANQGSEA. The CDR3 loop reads CSVVAGNYGYTF. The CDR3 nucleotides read TGCAGCGTTGTTGCAGGGAACTATGGCTACACCTTC.

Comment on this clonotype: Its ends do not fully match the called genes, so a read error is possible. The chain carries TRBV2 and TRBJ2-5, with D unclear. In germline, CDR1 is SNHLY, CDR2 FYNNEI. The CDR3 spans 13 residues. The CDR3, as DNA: TGTGCCAGCAGTGACGTTCCTTTCGAGACCAAGTACTTC. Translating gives CASSDVPFETKYF.

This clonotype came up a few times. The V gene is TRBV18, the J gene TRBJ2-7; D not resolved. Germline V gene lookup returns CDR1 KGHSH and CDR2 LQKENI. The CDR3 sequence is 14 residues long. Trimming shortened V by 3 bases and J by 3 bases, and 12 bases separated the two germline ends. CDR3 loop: CASSPIEVLYEQYF. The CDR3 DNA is TGTGCCAGCTCACCCATAGAGGTCCTCTACGAGCAGTACTTC.

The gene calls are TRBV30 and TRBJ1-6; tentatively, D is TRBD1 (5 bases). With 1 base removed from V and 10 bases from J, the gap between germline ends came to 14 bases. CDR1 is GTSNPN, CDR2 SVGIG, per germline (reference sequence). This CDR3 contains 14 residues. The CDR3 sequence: CAWSALVGESPLHF. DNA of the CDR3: TGTGCCTGGAGTGCACTTGTGGGGGAGTCACCCCTCCACTTT.

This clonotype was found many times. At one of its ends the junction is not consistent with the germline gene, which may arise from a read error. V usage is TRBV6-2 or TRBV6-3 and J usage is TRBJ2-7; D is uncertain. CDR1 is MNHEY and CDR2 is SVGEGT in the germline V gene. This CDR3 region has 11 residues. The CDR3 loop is CASSRSYGQYF. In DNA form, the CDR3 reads TGTGCCAGCAGCCGGAGCTACGGGCAGTACTTC.

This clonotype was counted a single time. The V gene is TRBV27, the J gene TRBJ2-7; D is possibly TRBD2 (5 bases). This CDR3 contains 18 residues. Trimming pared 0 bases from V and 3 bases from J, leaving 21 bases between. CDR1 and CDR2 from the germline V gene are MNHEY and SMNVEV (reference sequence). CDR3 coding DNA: TGTGCCAGCAGTTTATCAGCATTTCGGGCCTCCCGGGACTACGAGCAGTACTTC. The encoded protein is CASSLSAFRASRDYEQYF.

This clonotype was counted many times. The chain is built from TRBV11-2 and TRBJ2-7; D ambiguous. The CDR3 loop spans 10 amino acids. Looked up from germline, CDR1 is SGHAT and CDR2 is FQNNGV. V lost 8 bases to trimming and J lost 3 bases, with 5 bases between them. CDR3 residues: CASGLYEQYF. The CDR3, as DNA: TGTGCCAGCGGTCTCTACGAGCAGTACTTC.

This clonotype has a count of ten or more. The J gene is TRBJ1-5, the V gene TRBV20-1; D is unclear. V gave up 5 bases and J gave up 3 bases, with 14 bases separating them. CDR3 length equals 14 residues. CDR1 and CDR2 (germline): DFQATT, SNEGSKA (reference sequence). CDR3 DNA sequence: TGCAGTGCTTTAGAGCCCCGTACCAATCAGCCCCAGCATTTT. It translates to CSALEPRTNQPQHF.

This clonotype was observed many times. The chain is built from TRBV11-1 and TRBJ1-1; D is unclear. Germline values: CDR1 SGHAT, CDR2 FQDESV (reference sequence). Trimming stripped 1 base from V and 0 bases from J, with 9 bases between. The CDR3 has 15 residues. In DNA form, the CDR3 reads TGTGCCAGCAGCTTAGGTGGGGTGATGAACACTGAAGCTTTCTTT. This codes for CASSLGGVMNTEAFF.

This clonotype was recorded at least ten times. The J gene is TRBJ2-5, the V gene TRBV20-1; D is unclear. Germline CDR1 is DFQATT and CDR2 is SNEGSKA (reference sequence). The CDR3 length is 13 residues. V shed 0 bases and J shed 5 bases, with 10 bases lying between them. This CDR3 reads CSARDVSRETQYF. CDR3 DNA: TGCAGTGCTAGAGACGTTAGCCGGGAGACCCAGTACTTC.

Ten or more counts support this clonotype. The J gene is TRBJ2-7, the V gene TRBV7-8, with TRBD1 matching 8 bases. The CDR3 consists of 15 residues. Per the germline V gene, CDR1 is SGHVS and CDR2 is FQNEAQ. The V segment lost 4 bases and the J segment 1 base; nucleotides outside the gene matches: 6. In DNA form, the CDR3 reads TGTGCCAGCAGCTCGAGGGACAGGATGTCCTACGAGCAGTACTTC. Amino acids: CASSSRDRMSYEQYF.

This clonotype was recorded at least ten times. CDR3 DNA: TGTGCCAGTAGTAAAGGACTAGCGGAAGTCTCCTACAATGAGCAGTTCTTC. Protein: CASSKGLAEVSYNEQFF. The genes are TRBV19 and TRBJ2-1; 10 nucleotides align to TRBD2. CDR1 LNHDA and CDR2 SQIVND come from the germline V gene (reference sequence). After removal of 4 bases from V and 0 bases from J, the junction contained 6 bases not matched to a gene. The CDR3 runs to 17 residues.